This paragraph covers one T cell receptor beta chain sequence. The sample is drawn from a study of cytomegalovirus exposure and HLA in healthy donors. The length of the CDR3 is 16 residues. The germline V gene has CDR1 LNHDA and CDR2 SQIVND (reference sequence). V lost 0 bases, J lost 6 bases, and 15 bases lay in between. Primers included in the PCR were 60 Vbeta and 13 Jbeta primers. Sequencing used immunoSEQ multiplex PCR; TCRdb keeps in-frame clones, though not all of them. The sample lists 180,000 or so clones, 75% occurring once. The chain couples TRBV19 to TRBJ2-1, with a tentative D call TRBD2 (6 bases). Sequenced sample: PBMCs. This clonotype was sampled from a woman aged 40 to 55 in good health and CMV-seropositive. The CDR3 coding sequence is TGTGCCAGTAGTATAGAAGGAGGGAGTTCTCGCAATGAGCAGTTCTTC. Translated, it gives CASSIEGGSSRNEQFF.